Listed below are T cell receptor beta chains from one sample, sequenced in a study of blood T cell repertoires in COVID-19. The protocol was immunoSEQ multiplex PCR, while the TCRdb copy is restricted to in-frame clones and leaves out a portion. The table has 150,000 to 200,000 clones, roughly 87% seen once; the top ten hold roughly 9.6%. The sample was PBMCs or T cells enriched from blood (not recorded which). The source is a man aged 50-60 years who had recovered from COVID-19. Both conserved end residues are part of each CDR3. Each record gives: clone size, V gene, D gene, J gene, CDR3 protein, CDR3 DNA. D genes are given only for firm matches. Only some rows state a clone size, as once, few, many or a class for expanded clones.

>NA|TRBV6-5|NA|TRBJ2-7
CASAFRGNEQYF
TGTGCCAGCGCTTTTAGGGGGAACGAGCAGTACTTC
>NA|TRBV7-3|NA|TRBJ2-7
CASSPYITTEQYF
TGTGCCAGCAGCCCATATATAACAACCGAGCAGTACTTC
>NA|TRBV10-1|TRBD2|TRBJ2-1
CASTPGLGDNEQFF
TGCGCCAGCACCCCGGGACTAGGAGACAATGAGCAGTTCTTC
>NA|TRBV19|TRBD1|TRBJ2-4
CASAPGQGANIQYF
TGTGCCAGTGCTCCCGGACAGGGGGCAAACATTCAGTACTTC
>NA|TRBV2|NA|TRBJ1-4
CASRSSRTNEKLFF
TGTGCCAGCCGCTCGTCCAGGACTAATGAAAAACTGTTTTTT
>few|TRBV6-5|TRBD2|TRBJ2-2
CASSYRGEGTGELFF
TGTGCCAGCAGTTATCGCGGGGAGGGGACCGGGGAGCTGTTTTTT
>NA|TRBV5-1|TRBD1|TRBJ2-2
CASSFGTGAIPGELFF
TGCGCCAGCAGCTTCGGGACAGGGGCGATTCCCGGGGAGCTGTTTTTT
>NA|TRBV28|TRBD1|TRBJ1-5
CASSILGQPGHF
TGTGCCAGCAGTATCCTGGGACAGCCCGGGCATTTT
>few|TRBV6-5|TRBD2|TRBJ2-3
CASRTTSGGYSQYF
TGTGCCAGCAGAACTACTAGCGGGGGGTACTCGCAGTATTTT
>NA|TRBV2|TRBD1|TRBJ2-7
CASSALGTGTYEQYF
TGTGCCAGCAGCGCCCTCGGGACAGGTACCTACGAGCAGTACTTC